These 5 T cell receptor beta chains came from one sample sequenced in a study of identical twins. A single record per CDR3 protein comes from TCRdb applying MiXCR to the 5' RACE reads. This sample has around 490,000 distinct CDR3 sequences, with 13% to 15% found just once. These same records also appear under a second study, on yellow fever vaccine responses in identical twins.

Sequencing was done on a sample of CD4+ T cells sorted from blood. These receptors were obtained from a young woman in good health.

This clonotype was found a few times. The CDR3 DNA sequence: TGTGCCAGCAGCTTACAGGAACCGGGCAAACCCCAGCATTTT. Protein: CASSLQEPGKPQHF. This chain connects TRBV7-8 to TRBJ1-5; no firm D call. Germline CDR1 is SGHVS and CDR2 is FQNEAQ. This CDR3 is 14 amino acids long. With 2 bases removed from V and 10 bases from J, the gap between germline ends came to 15 bases.

This clonotype was picked up a small number of times. The V call is TRBV9, the J call TRBJ2-3; possibly TRBD1 for D (6 bases). V gave up 3 bases and J gave up 5 bases, with 16 bases separating them. The length of the CDR3 is 15 residues. The germline CDR1 and CDR2 sequences are SGDLS and YYNGEE. CDR3 loop: CASSEDSPFRDTQYF. The CDR3 DNA sequence: TGTGCCAGCAGCGAGGACAGTCCCTTTAGAGATACGCAGTATTTT.

The table lists this clonotype with a few counts. The gene calls are TRBV25-1 and TRBJ1-5; tentative D call: TRBD1 (5 bases). Trimming shortened V by 5 bases and J by 4 bases, and 9 bases separated the two germline ends. This CDR3 region has 13 residues. The germline V gene encodes CDR1 MGHDK and CDR2 SYGVNS. CDR3 residues: CASSKGPNQPQHF. Written as DNA, the CDR3 is TGTGCCAGCAGTAAGGGACCAAATCAGCCCCAGCATTTT.

This clonotype occurred a few times. The rearrangement joins TRBV6-1 to TRBJ2-2; D not resolved. CDR3 size: 12 residues. Trimming removed 7 bases at V and 9 bases at J, with 12 bases between. Germline V gene sequence: CDR1 MNHNS, CDR2 SASEGT. The CDR3 region is CASIFGPRELFF. The DNA of the CDR3 is TGTGCCAGCATTTTCGGTCCCCGGGAGCTGTTTTTT.

The chain recombines TRBV5-1 with TRBJ2-7; a possible D gene is TRBD1 (6 bases). Trimming took 4 bases from V and 6 from J, leaving 11 bases between them. The CDR3 is 12 amino acids. The germline gives CDR1 SGHRS, CDR2 YFSETQ. The CDR3 spells CASSQGQGEQYF. The CDR3 DNA reads TGCGCCAGCAGCCAGGGGCAGGGCGAGCAGTACTTC. The full variable domain, in which reference TRBV5-1 and TRBJ2-7 provide the parts outside the CDR3, is KAGVTQTPRYLIKTRGQQVTLSCSPISGHRSVSWYQQTPGQGLQFLFEYFSETQRNKGNFPGRFSGRQFSNSRSEMNVSTLELGDSALYLCASSQGQGEQYFGPGTRLTVT.